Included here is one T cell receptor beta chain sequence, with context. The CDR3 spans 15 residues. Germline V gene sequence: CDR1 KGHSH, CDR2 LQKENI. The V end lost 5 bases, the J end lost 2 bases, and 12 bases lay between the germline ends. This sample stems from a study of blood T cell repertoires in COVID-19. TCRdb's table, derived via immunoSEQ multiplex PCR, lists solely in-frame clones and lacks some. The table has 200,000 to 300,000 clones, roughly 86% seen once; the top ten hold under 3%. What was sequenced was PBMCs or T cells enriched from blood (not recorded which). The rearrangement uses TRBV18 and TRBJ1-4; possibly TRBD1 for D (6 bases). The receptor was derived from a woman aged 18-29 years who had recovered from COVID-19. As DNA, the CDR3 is TGTGCCAGCTCATCCAGGGGTCGCACTAATGAAAAACTGTTTTTT. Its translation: CASSSRGRTNEKLFF.